This T cell receptor (beta chain) was found in a study of blood T cell repertoires in COVID-19. The count of this clone is one. Using immunoSEQ multiplex PCR, the repertoire was profiled, and TCRdb retains in-frame clones only, with some absent. The sample carries roughly 60,000 clones, roughly 80% recorded once. The sample was peripheral blood. This TCR derives from a man in his sixties with COVID-19, enrolled during active disease.

The CDR3 bases are TGTGCCACCAGTGACGACAGGGGAGCTAATGAAAAACTGTTTTTT. Its translation is CATSDDRGANEKLFF. The chain combines TRBV24-1 with TRBJ1-4; TRBD1 agrees at 8 bases. The CDR3 consists of 15 residues. The germline CDR1 and CDR2 sequences are KGHDR and SFDVKD. V gave up 4 bases and J gave up 3 bases; unmatched junction bases: 3.